This TCR beta chain was found in a study of shared clonotypes between healthy human individuals. Study background: There were three CD4 naive, three CD4 memory, two CD8 naive and one CD8 memory plates per donor.

This clone has only a few counts. Its antigen remains unidentified. Germline loops: CDR1 SGHVS, CDR2 FQNEAQ. Losses at the gene ends were 5 bases for V and 8 bases for J; bases not matched to a gene: 12. The CDR3 contains 16 residues. Study-wide results and caveats: Clonotypes that were shared across a handful of donors made up around 4.6% of naive CD4 clonotypes. Generation of non-shared clonotypes was less probable than generation of clonotypes shared by all four donors.

On sorted subsets, replicate PCRs used roughly 220 ng DNA, or tens of thousands of T cell genomes. Using immunoSEQ multiplex PCR, the repertoire was profiled, and TCRdb retains in-frame clones only, with some absent. The sample includes about 710,000 clones, approximately 73% seen only once; the top ten take around 2%. The sequence was collected from a woman aged 30 to 39 in good health. V usage is TRBV7-8 and J usage is TRBJ2-1; TRBD2 aligns across 10 bases. Sequences were obtained from memory CD4+ T cells sorted from blood. Subset noted: CD45RA-negative fraction. DNA of the CDR3: TGTGCCAGCAGCGGAATTAGCGGGAGGTCAGTAGATGAGCAGTTCTTC. It is translated as CASSGISGRSVDEQFF. Supplemented by reference TRBV7-8 and TRBJ2-1, the full variable domain reads GAGVSQSPRYKVAKRGQDVALRCDPISGHVSLFWYQQALGQGPEFLTYFQNEAQLDKSGLPSDRFFAERPEGSVSTLKIQRTQQEDSAVYLCASSGISGRSVDEQFFGPGTRLTVL.